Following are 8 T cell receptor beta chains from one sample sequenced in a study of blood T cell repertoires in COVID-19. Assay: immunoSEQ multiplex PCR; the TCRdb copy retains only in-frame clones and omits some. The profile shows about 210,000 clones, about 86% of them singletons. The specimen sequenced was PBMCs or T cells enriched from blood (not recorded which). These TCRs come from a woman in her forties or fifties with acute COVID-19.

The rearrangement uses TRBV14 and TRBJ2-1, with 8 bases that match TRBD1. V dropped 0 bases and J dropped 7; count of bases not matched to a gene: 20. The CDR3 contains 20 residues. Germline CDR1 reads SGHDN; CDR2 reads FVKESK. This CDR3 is CASSQDLVFGDRFFTNEQFF. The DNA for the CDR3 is TGTGCCAGCAGCCAAGATCTAGTCTTTGGGGACAGGTTCTTCACGAATGAGCAGTTCTTC.

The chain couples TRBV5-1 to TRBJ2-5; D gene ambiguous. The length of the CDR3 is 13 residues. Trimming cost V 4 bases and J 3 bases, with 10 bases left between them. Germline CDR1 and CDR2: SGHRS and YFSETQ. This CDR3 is CASSAHTKETQYF. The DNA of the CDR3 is TGCGCCAGCAGCGCTCACACCAAAGAGACCCAGTACTTC.

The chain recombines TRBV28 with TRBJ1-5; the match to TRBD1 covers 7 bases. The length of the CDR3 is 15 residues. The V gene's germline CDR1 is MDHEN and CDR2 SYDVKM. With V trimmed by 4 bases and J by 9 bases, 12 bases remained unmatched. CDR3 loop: CASSSFNYRGPPQHF. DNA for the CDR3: TGTGCCAGCAGTTCCTTTAATTACAGGGGCCCGCCCCAGCATTTT.

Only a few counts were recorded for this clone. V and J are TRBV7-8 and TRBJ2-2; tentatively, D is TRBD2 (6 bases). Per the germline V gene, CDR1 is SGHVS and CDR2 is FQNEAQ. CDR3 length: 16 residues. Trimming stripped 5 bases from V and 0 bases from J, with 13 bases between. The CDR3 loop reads CASSHLAPANTGELFF. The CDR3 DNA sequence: TGTGCCAGCAGCCATCTAGCGCCCGCGAACACCGGGGAGCTGTTTTTT.

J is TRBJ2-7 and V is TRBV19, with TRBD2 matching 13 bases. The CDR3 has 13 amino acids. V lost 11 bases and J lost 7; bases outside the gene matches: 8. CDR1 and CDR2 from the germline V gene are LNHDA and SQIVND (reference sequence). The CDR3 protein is CAAGTSGASEQYF. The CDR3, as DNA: TGTGCCGCTGGGACTAGCGGGGCGAGTGAGCAGTACTTC. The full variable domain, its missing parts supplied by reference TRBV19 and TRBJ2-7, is DGGITQSPKYLFRKEGQNVTLSCEQNLNHDAMYWYRQDPGQGLRLIYYSQIVNDFQKGDIAEGYSVSREKKESFPLTVTSAQKNPTAFYLCAAGTSGASEQYFGPGTRLTVT.

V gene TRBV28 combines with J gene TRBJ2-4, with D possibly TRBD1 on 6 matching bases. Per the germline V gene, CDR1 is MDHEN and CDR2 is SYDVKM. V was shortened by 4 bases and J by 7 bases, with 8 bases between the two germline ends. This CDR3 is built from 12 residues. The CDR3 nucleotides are TGTGCCAGCAGTTGGCAGGGGAACATTCAGTACTTC. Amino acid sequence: CASSWQGNIQYF.

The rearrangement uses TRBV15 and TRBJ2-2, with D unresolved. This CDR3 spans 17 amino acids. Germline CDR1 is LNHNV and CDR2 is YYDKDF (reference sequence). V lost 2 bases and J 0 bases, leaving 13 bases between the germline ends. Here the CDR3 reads CATSRKNAAPNTGELFF. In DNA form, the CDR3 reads TGTGCCACCAGCAGAAAGAATGCGGCCCCGAACACCGGGGAGCTGTTTTTT.

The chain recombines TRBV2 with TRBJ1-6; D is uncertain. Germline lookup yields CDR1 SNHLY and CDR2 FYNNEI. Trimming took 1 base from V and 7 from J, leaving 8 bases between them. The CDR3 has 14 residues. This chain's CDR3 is CASSEDAGNSPLHF. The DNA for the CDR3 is TGTGCCAGCAGTGAAGATGCCGGGAATTCACCCCTCCACTTT.